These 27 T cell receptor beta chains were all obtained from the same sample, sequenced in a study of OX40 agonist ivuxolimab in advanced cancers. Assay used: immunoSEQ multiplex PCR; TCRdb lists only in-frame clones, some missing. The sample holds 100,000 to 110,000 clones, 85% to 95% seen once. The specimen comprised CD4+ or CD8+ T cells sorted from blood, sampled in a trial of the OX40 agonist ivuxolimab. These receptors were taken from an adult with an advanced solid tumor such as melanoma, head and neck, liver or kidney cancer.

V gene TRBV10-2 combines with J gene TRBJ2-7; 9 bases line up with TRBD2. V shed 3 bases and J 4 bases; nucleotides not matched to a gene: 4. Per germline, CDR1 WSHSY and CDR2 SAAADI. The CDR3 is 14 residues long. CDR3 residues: CASSDSGRSYEQYF. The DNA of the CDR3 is TGCGCCAGCAGTGATAGCGGGAGATCGTACGAGCAGTACTTC.

CDR3 region: CAGRAGSCRTDTQYF. The CDR3 bases are TGTGCCGGGAGGGCCGGTAGTTGTAGGACAGATACGCAGTATTTT. The chain is built from TRBV19 and TRBJ2-3; 7 nucleotides agree with TRBD2. J gave up 3 bases and V 11 bases, and 14 bases lay outside the gene matches. The CDR3 runs 15 residues. Germline V lookup: CDR1 LNHDA, CDR2 SQIVND (reference sequence).

The CDR3 DNA sequence: TGTGCCAGCTCACCAAGGCAGGGTGGTAATGAAAAACTGTTTTTT. This translates into CASSPRQGGNEKLFF. The chain combines TRBV18 with TRBJ1-4, with D maybe TRBD1 (5 bases). The V end lost 2 bases, the J end lost 4 bases, and 11 bases lay between the germline ends. Germline V CDR1 and CDR2: KGHSH, LQKENI. The CDR3 totals 15 residues. The variable domain in full, with the rest retrieved from reference TRBV18 and TRBJ1-4, is NAGVMQNPRHLVRRRGQEARLRCSPMKGHSHVYWYRQLPEEGLKFMVYLQKENIIDESGMPKERFSAEFPKEGPSILRIQQVVRGDSAAYFCASSPRQGGNEKLFFGSGTQLSVL.

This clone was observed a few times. CDR3 amino acids: CASSLAGRAGANVLTF. CDR3 sequence (DNA): TGCGCCAGCAGCTTGGCCGGCAGGGCTGGGGCCAACGTCCTGACTTTC. The chain carries TRBV5-1 and TRBJ2-6, with TRBD1 as a possible D gene (5 bases). Germline assignment: CDR1 SGHRS and CDR2 YFSETQ. The CDR3 length is 16 residues. Trimming took 0 bases from V and 2 from J, leaving 9 bases between them.

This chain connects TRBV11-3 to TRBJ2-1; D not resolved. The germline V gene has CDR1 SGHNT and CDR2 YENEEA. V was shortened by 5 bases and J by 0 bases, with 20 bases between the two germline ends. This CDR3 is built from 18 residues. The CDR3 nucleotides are TGTGCCAGCAGCCAACGCTACCAACGACTGAGCTCCTACAATGAGCAGTTCTTC. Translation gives CASSQRYQRLSSYNEQFF.

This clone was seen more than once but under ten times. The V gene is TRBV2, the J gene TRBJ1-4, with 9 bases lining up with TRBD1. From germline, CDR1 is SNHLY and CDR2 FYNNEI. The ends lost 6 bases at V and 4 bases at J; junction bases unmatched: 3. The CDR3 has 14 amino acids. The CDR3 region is CASRQGAGNEKLFF. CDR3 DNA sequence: TGTGCCAGCAGACAGGGGGCTGGTAATGAAAAACTGTTTTTT.

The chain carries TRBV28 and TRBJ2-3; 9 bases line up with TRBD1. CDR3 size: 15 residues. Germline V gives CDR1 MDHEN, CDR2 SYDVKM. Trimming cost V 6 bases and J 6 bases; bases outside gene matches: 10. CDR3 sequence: CASSSRDRVNDTQYF. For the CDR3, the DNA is TGTGCCAGCAGCTCCCGGGACAGGGTGAATGATACGCAGTATTTT.

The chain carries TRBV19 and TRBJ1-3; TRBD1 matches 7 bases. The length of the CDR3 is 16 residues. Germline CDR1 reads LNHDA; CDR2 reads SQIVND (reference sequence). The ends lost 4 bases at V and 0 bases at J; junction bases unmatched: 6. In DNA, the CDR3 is TGTGCCAGTAGTAGACACGGGACAGACTCTGGAAACACCATATATTTT. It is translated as CASSRHGTDSGNTIYF.

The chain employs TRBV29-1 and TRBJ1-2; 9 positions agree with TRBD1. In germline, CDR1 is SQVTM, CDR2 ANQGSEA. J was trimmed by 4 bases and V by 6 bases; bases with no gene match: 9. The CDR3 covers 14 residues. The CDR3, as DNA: TGCAGCGTCTCGACAGGGGGAGTTAGCTATGGCTACACCTTC. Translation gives CSVSTGGVSYGYTF. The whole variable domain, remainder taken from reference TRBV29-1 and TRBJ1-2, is SAVISQKPSRDICQRGTSLTIQCQVDSQVTMMFWYRQQPGQSLTLIATANQGSEATYESGFVIDKFPISRPNLTFSTLTVSNMSPEDSSIYLCSVSTGGVSYGYTFGSGTRLTVV.

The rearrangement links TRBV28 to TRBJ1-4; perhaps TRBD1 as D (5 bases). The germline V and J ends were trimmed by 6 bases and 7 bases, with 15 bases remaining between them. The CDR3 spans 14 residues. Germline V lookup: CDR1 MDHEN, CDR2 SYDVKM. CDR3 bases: TGTGCCAGCAGCCCTATTGACAGTCCTGAAAAACTGTTTTTT. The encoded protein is CASSPIDSPEKLFF.

The CDR3 here is CASSYSTIEAFF. The CDR3 coding sequence is TGTGCCAGCAGTTACTCGACGATTGAAGCTTTCTTT. V usage is TRBV6-6 and J usage is TRBJ1-1; D is unclear. Between the trimmed V and J ends, which lost 0 bases and 7 bases, there was a span of 6 bases. The germline CDR1 and CDR2 sequences are MNHNY and SVGAGI (reference sequence). The CDR3 is 12 residues long.

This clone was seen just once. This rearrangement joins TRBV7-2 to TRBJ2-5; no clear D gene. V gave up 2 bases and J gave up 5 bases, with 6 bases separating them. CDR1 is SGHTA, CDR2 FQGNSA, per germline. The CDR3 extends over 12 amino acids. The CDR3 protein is CASSLQSETQYF. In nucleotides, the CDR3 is TGTGCCAGCAGCTTACAGAGTGAGACCCAGTACTTC.

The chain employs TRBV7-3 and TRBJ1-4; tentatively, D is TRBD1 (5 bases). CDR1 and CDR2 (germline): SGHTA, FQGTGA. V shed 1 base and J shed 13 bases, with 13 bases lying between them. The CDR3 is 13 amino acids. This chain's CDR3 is CASSLMPDDRLFF. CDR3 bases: TGTGCCAGCAGCTTAATGCCGGACGACAGACTGTTTTTT.

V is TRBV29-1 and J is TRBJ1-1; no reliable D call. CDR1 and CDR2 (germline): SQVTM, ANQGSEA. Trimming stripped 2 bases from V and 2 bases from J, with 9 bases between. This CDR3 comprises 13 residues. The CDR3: CSVERSVNTEAFF. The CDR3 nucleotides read TGCAGCGTTGAAAGGTCAGTCAACACTGAAGCTTTCTTT.

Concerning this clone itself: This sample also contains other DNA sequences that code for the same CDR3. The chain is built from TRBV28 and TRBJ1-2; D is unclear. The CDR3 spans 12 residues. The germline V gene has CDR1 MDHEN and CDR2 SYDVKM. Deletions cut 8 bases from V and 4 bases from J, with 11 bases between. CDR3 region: CASGRDLYGYTF. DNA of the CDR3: TGTGCCAGCGGAAGGGATCTCTATGGCTACACCTTC.

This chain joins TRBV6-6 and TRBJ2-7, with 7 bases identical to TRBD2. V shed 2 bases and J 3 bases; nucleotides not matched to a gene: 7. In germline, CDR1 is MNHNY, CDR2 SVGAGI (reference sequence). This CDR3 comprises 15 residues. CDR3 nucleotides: TGTGCCAGCAGTTACGCGGGCGGGGGTTACTACGAGCAGTACTTC. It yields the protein CASSYAGGGYYEQYF.

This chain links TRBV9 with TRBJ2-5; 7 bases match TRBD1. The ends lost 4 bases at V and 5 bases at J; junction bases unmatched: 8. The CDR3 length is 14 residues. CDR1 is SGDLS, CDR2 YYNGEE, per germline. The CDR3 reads CASSFRQGRETQYF. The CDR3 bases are TGTGCCAGCAGCTTCCGACAGGGTCGGGAGACCCAGTACTTC.

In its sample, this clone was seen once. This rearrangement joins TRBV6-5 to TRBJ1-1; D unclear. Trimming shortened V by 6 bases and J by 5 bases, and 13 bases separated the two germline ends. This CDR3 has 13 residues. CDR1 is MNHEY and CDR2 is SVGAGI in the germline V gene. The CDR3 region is CASSLMRETEAFF. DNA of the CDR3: TGTGCCAGCAGCCTTATGAGAGAGACTGAAGCTTTCTTT.

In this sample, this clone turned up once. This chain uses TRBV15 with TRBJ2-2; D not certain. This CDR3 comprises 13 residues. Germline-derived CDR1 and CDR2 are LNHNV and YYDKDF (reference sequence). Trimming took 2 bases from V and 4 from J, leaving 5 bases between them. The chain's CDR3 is CATSRQSTGELFF. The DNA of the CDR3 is TGTGCCACCAGCAGACAGAGCACCGGGGAGCTGTTTTTT.

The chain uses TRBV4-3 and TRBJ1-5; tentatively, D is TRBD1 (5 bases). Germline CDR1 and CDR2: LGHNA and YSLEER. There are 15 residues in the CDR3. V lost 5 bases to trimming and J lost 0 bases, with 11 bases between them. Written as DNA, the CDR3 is TGCGCCAGCAGCATACAGGTTAATAGCAATCAGCCCCAGCATTTT. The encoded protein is CASSIQVNSNQPQHF.

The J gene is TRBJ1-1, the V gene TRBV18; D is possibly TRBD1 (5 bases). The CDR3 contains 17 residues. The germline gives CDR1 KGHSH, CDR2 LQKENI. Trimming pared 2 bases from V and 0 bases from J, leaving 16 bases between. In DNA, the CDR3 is TGTGCCAGCTCACCAGAGGGGAACAGCCCGATGAACACTGAAGCTTTCTTT. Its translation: CASSPEGNSPMNTEAFF.

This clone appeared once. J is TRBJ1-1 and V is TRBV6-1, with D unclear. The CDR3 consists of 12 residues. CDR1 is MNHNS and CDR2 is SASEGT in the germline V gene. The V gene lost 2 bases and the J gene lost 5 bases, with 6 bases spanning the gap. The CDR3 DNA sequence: TGTGCCAGCAGTGAATGGGTTACTGAAGCTTTCTTT. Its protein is CASSEWVTEAFF.

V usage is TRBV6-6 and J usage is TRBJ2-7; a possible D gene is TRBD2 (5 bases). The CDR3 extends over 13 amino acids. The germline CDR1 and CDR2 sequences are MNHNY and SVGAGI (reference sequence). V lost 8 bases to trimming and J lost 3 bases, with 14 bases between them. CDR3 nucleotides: TGTGCCAGCCTATCGGGCGGAGGCTACGAGCAGTACTTC. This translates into CASLSGGGYEQYF.

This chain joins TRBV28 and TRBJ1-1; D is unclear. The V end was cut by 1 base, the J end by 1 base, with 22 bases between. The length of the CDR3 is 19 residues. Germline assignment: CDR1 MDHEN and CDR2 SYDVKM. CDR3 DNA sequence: TGTGCCAGCAGTTTATTTCTTCGGGTCAGGCTCGGAGGGAACACTGAAGCTTTCTTT. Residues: CASSLFLRVRLGGNTEAFF.

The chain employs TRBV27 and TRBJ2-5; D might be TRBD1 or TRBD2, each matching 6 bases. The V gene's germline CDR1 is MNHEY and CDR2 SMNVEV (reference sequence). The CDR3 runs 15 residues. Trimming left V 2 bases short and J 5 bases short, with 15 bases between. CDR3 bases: TGTGCCAGCAGTTTAAATACGGGGGCGCGGGAGACCCAGTACTTC. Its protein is CASSLNTGARETQYF.

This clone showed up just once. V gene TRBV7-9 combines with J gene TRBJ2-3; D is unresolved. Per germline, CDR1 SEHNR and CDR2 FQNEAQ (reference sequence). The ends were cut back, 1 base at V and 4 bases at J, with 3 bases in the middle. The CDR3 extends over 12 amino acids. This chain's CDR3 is CASSLVSDTQYF. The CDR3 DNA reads TGTGCCAGCAGCTTAGTTTCAGATACGCAGTATTTT.

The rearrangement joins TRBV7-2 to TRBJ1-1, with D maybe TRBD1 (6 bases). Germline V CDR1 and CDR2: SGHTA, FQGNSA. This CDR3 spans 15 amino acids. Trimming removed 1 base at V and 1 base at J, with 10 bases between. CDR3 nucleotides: TGTGCCAGCAGCTTAGGGGCAGGGGCGAACACTGAAGCTTTCTTT. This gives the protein CASSLGAGANTEAFF.